This TCR beta chain was obtained from a study of identical twins. Study-level findings and limits: Cord blood's abundant beta clonotypes had fewer insertions, unlike memory repertoires.

MiXCR, run by TCRdb on the 5' RACE reads, gives a single entry per CDR3 protein. This sample has 520,000 or so distinct CDR3 sequences; less than 25% occur once, and the top ten carry around 0.9%. This clonotype occurred many times. Its specificity is not known. The length of the CDR3 is 12 residues. Trimming cost V 3 bases and J 6 bases, with 5 bases left between them. These records were also assigned to another study, of T cells expressing NK-cell markers.

The receptor's source is a woman aged 18-29 years in good health. The chain is built from TRBV12-3 or TRBV12-4 and TRBJ2-2; D gene ambiguous. Sequencing input: CD4+ T cells sorted from blood. The CDR3 DNA follows: TGTGCCAGCAGTTTCATAGCCGGGGAGCTGTTTTTT. Its translation: CASSFIAGELFF.